A single sample is the source of the 9 T cell receptor beta chains below, sequenced in a study of T cell clones after liver transplantation. Clones were sequenced by immunoSEQ multiplex PCR, and TCRdb holds only the in-frame ones, with some missing. The table lists about 33,000 clones, around 94% of them singletons. Source: CD8+ T cells from blood, taken 12 months after liver transplant. The origin of the receptors is a human patient who received a liver transplant. Part of the T cell pool may stem from the graft donor.

V and J are TRBV6-5 and TRBJ2-7; 8 positions agree with TRBD1. Losses at the gene ends were 6 bases for V and 1 base for J; bases not matched to a gene: 5. There are 14 residues in the CDR3. Germline values: CDR1 MNHEY, CDR2 SVGAGI. CDR3 loop: CASRPRTGSYEQYF. The CDR3 coding sequence is TGTGCCAGCAGACCACGGACAGGGTCCTACGAGCAGTACTTC.

The chain couples TRBV10-1 to TRBJ2-1; 7 positions match TRBD2. The germline V gene encodes CDR1 WNHNN and CDR2 SYGVQD (reference sequence). Unmatched junction bases numbered 5, after V lost 4 bases and J lost 2 bases. The CDR3 is 15 residues long. The chain's CDR3 is CASSGGEGPYNEQFF. CDR3 DNA: TGCGCCAGCAGTGGTGGGGAGGGACCCTACAATGAGCAGTTCTTC.

This chain's CDR3 is CASSPWGQSRNEQYF. The CDR3 DNA sequence: TGCGCCAGCAGCCCGTGGGGACAGTCTAGGAACGAGCAGTACTTC. This chain uses TRBV5-1 with TRBJ2-7; 7 bases map to TRBD1. The germline CDR1 and CDR2 sequences are SGHRS and YFSETQ. This CDR3 contains 15 residues. Trimming at V came to 4 bases and at J to 5 bases, leaving 12 bases not matched to a gene.

The CDR3: CASSFSPASGRAKQFF. For the CDR3, the DNA is TGTGCCAGCAGCTTCTCTCCGGCCAGCGGGAGGGCCAAGCAGTTCTTC. This chain links TRBV7-7 with TRBJ2-1, with 10 nucleotides matching TRBD2. Germline values: CDR1 SSHAT, CDR2 FNYEAQ (reference sequence). V dropped 3 bases and J dropped 11; count of bases not matched to a gene: 13. This CDR3 has 16 residues.

The chain joins TRBV7-8 to TRBJ2-7; 7 bases agree with TRBD1. Germline lookup yields CDR1 SGHVS and CDR2 FQNEAQ. The CDR3 totals 19 residues. The J segment lost 1 base and the V segment lost 4 bases, leaving 19 bases of the junction unmatched. CDR3 protein: CASSSNQQGPLVISYEQYF. The CDR3 DNA is TGTGCCAGCAGCTCCAACCAACAGGGGCCTTTAGTTATATCCTACGAGCAGTACTTC.

A remark on this clone: The junction does not match germline at one end; this may be a read error. The chain uses TRBV10-3 and TRBJ2-1, with 8 nucleotides matching TRBD1. Germline V gene sequence: CDR1 ENHRY, CDR2 SYGVKD. This CDR3 has 14 residues. CDR3 region: CAIRRQGLDNEQFF. CDR3 bases: TGTGCCATCAGAAGACAGGGGTTAGACAACGAGCAGTTCTTC.

This chain links TRBV4-1 with TRBJ2-1; 7 positions agree with TRBD1. CDR3 length: 13 amino acids. J was trimmed by 12 bases and V by 3 bases; bases with no gene match: 8. The germline CDR1 and CDR2 sequences are MGHRA and YSYEKL. DNA of the CDR3: TGCGCCAGCAGCCAGGTCCACCGGGACAGGCAGTTCTTC. Translation gives CASSQVHRDRQFF.

This chain links TRBV27 with TRBJ2-3; D may be TRBD1 (5 bases). Germline lookup yields CDR1 MNHEY and CDR2 SMNVEV (reference sequence). The CDR3 is made up of 11 amino acids. V was trimmed by 5 bases and J by 5 bases, leaving 5 bases between them. The CDR3 here is CASSRGDTQYF. The CDR3 DNA follows: TGTGCCAGCAGTAGGGGAGATACGCAGTATTTT.

This clone was observed a handful of times. The chain is built from TRBV2 and TRBJ2-1; 8 bases match TRBD2. The length of the CDR3 is 15 residues. J lost 8 bases, V lost 11 bases, and 17 bases had no gene match. Germline V gene sequence: CDR1 SNHLY, CDR2 FYNNEI. The CDR3 nucleotides are TGTGCCGGAAGCGCCGGGACTAGGGTCACCGATGAGCAGTTCTTC. Translated, it gives CAGSAGTRVTDEQFF.